The present entry profiles one T cell receptor beta chain with its context. Source study methods: Nucleated cell number was recorded as an estimate derived from reference gene primer amplification. Generated by immunoSEQ multiplex PCR, the TCRdb table keeps only in-frame clones and is missing some. V and J calls and clone size are copied from that table; D and trimming were computed from the DNA. The sample contains more than 100,000 clones, about 79% of which appear only once. The sample comes from a study of blood T cell repertoires in COVID-19. The overall study: PBMCs, B-cell-depleted T cells, or T cells provided the cDNA or gDNA that made up the material.

Germline CDR1 and CDR2: SGHVS and FNYEAQ. The CDR3 consists of 14 residues. Losses at the gene ends were 5 bases for V and 4 bases for J; bases not matched to a gene: 3. This receptor was identified in a man aged 70-80 years with acute or convalescent COVID-19. Sample: peripheral blood. The rearrangement links TRBV7-6 to TRBJ2-7, with TRBD1 identical over 12 bases. The CDR3 DNA is TGTGCCAGCAGCGAGGGACAGGGGGCTTACGAGCAGTACTTC. This translates into CASSEGQGAYEQYF.